The sequence of this TCR beta chain was determined in a study of identical twins. Notes on the study in general: The analysis was cross-sectional rather than longitudinal within donors.

Unique molecular identifiers were present on the cDNA, and a universal primer site came from template switching. MiXCR, applied by TCRdb to the 5' RACE reads, yields one record per CDR3 protein. The table records about 240,000 distinct CDR3 sequences, about 11% of them present only once. In this sample, this clonotype turned up many times. What it binds is not known. In germline, CDR1 is DFQATT, CDR2 SNEGSKA (reference sequence). The CDR3 runs to 15 residues. V was pared by 6 bases and J by 1 base, with 8 bases of the junction left unmatched. The sample taken for sequencing was memory T cells sorted from blood. The sequence was obtained from a man aged 45-60 years in good health. V usage is TRBV20-1 and J usage is TRBJ2-1, with TRBD1 identical over 8 bases. The CDR3 DNA sequence: TGCAGTGCGGAGCCCCGACAGGGGTCCTACAATGAGCAGTTCTTC. Amino acids: CSAEPRQGSYNEQFF.